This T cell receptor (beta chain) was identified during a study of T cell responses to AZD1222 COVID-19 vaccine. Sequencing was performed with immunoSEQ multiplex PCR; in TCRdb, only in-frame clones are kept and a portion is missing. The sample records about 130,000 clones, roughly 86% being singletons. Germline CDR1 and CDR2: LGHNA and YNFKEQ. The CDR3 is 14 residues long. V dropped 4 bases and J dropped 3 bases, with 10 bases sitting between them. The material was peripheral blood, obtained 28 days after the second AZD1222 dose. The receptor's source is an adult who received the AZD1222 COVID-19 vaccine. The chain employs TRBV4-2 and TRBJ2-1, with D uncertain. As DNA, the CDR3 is TGTGCCAGCAGCCCACGCCCTGACTACAATGAGCAGTTCTTC. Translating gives CASSPRPDYNEQFF.